Listed below are T cell receptor beta chains from one sample, sequenced in a study of vaccination effects on CD4 cells after COVID-19. Their antigens remain unidentified. Profiled with immunoSEQ multiplex PCR; TCRdb holds only in-frame clones, not every one. The table shows about 45,000 clones, with roughly 72% occurring only once. Sample: CD4+ T cells from PBMCs cultured without peptide, taken after COVID-19 vaccination. The receptors shown here come from a human donor who received a COVID-19 vaccine. CDR3s include the opening cysteine and the closing phenylalanine or tryptophan. Fields, in order: clone size, V gene, J gene, D gene, CDR3 protein, CDR3 DNA. A D gene is named only where the DNA matches it firmly. Part of the rows lack a size; the others show once, few, many or a class for expanded clones.

abundance: few; v_gene: TRBV24-1; j_gene: TRBJ2-7; d_gene: TRBD2; CDR3aa: CATSDGGDYEQYF; CDR3nt: TGTGCCACCAGTGATGGGGGGGACTACGAGCAGTACTTC
abundance: -; v_gene: TRBV5-1; j_gene: TRBJ1-2; d_gene: -; CDR3aa: CASRLTSRAYGYTF; CDR3nt: TGCGCCAGCAGACTTACCTCCAGGGCGTATGGCTACACCTTC
abundance: -; v_gene: TRBV5-4; j_gene: TRBJ1-1; d_gene: -; CDR3aa: CASSLDPQGNTEAFF; CDR3nt: TGTGCCAGCAGCTTAGATCCCCAGGGGAACACTGAAGCTTTCTTT
abundance: -; v_gene: TRBV6-5; j_gene: TRBJ1-1; d_gene: TRBD1; CDR3aa: CASRSSDRVNTEAFF; CDR3nt: TGTGCCAGCAGGTCCTCCGACAGGGTAAACACTGAAGCTTTCTTT
abundance: -; v_gene: TRBV19; j_gene: TRBJ1-1; d_gene: TRBD1; CDR3aa: CASSIRDREFEAFF; CDR3nt: TGTGCCAGTAGTATAAGGGACAGAGAGTTTGAAGCTTTCTTT
abundance: -; v_gene: TRBV24-1; j_gene: TRBJ2-7; d_gene: -; CDR3aa: CATSDPSGKQYF; CDR3nt: TGTGCCACCAGTGATCCTTCGGGCAAGCAGTACTTC
abundance: -; v_gene: TRBV11-2; j_gene: TRBJ1-4; d_gene: -; CDR3aa: CASSPRTNEKLFF; CDR3nt: TGTGCCAGCAGCCCCAGAACTAATGAAAAACTGTTTTTT
abundance: -; v_gene: TRBV5-1; j_gene: TRBJ2-1; d_gene: TRBD2; CDR3aa: CASSLALAGDNEQFF; CDR3nt: TGCGCCAGCAGCTTGGCACTAGCGGGCGACAATGAGCAGTTCTTC
abundance: -; v_gene: TRBV13; j_gene: TRBJ2-2; d_gene: -; CDR3aa: CASSLLALVQGPTGELFF; CDR3nt: TGTGCCAGCAGCTTACTTGCGTTAGTCCAGGGACCCACCGGGGAGCTGTTTTTT
abundance: -; v_gene: TRBV4-1; j_gene: TRBJ2-7; d_gene: TRBD1; CDR3aa: CASRNTGGRIHEQYF; CDR3nt: TGCGCCAGCAGAAATACAGGGGGACGGATACACGAGCAGTACTTC
abundance: -; v_gene: TRBV29-1; j_gene: TRBJ2-1; d_gene: TRBD2; CDR3aa: CSGLTGGYNEQFF; CDR3nt: TGCAGCGGTCTAACGGGAGGGTACAATGAGCAGTTCTTC
abundance: few; v_gene: TRBV6-6; j_gene: TRBJ2-1; d_gene: -; CDR3aa: CASTLEQSSYNEQFF; CDR3nt: TGTGCCAGCACCTTAGAGCAAAGCTCCTACAATGAGCAGTTCTTC
abundance: -; v_gene: TRBV7-2; j_gene: TRBJ2-1; d_gene: -; CDR3aa: CASSHFFLIHNEQFF; CDR3nt: TGTGCCAGCAGCCATTTTTTCCTCATCCACAATGAGCAGTTCTTC
abundance: -; v_gene: TRBV6-5; j_gene: TRBJ1-1; d_gene: -; CDR3aa: CASTWLGGMDTEAFF; CDR3nt: TGTGCCAGCACCTGGCTGGGGGGCATGGACACTGAAGCTTTCTTT
abundance: once; v_gene: TRBV7-2; j_gene: TRBJ2-7; d_gene: TRBD1; CDR3aa: CASSLRGDRYSYEQYF; CDR3nt: TGTGCCAGCAGCTTAAGGGGGGACAGGTACTCCTACGAGCAGTACTTC
abundance: -; v_gene: TRBV18; j_gene: TRBJ2-1; d_gene: -; CDR3aa: CASSPGATYNEQFF; CDR3nt: TGTGCCAGCTCACCGGGCGCAACCTACAATGAGCAGTTCTTC
abundance: -; v_gene: TRBV18; j_gene: TRBJ2-7; d_gene: TRBD2; CDR3aa: CASSPGTSGNGRTYEQYF; CDR3nt: TGTGCCAGCTCACCAGGGACTAGCGGGAATGGCAGGACCTACGAGCAGTACTTC
abundance: -; v_gene: TRBV15; j_gene: TRBJ1-1; d_gene: -; CDR3aa: CATSREAVHTEAFF; CDR3nt: TGTGCCACCAGCAGAGAGGCGGTTCACACTGAAGCTTTCTTT
abundance: few; v_gene: TRBV5-6; j_gene: TRBJ1-6; d_gene: TRBD1; CDR3aa: CASRGWTGRVGSPLHF; CDR3nt: TGTGCCAGCAGGGGCTGGACAGGGCGAGTCGGTTCACCCCTCCACTTT
abundance: -; v_gene: TRBV7-2; j_gene: TRBJ2-2; d_gene: TRBD2; CDR3aa: CASSRSRGGRELFF; CDR3nt: TGTGCCAGCAGCCGTTCCCGGGGGGGGAGGGAGCTGTTTTTT
abundance: -; v_gene: TRBV5-8; j_gene: TRBJ1-3; d_gene: -; CDR3aa: CASSATGSGNTIYF; CDR3nt: TGTGCCAGCAGCGCCACAGGATCTGGAAACACCATATATTTT
abundance: -; v_gene: TRBV7-2; j_gene: TRBJ1-1; d_gene: -; CDR3aa: CASSPTSGTGEAMNTEAFF; CDR3nt: TGTGCCAGCAGCCCGACTTCGGGGACCGGTGAGGCGATGAACACTGAAGCTTTCTTT
abundance: -; v_gene: TRBV11-2; j_gene: TRBJ2-7; d_gene: -; CDR3aa: CASSLDQGWIYEQYF; CDR3nt: TGTGCCAGCAGCTTAGATCAGGGTTGGATCTACGAGCAGTACTTC
abundance: -; v_gene: TRBV7-8; j_gene: TRBJ2-7; d_gene: -; CDR3aa: CASSYRKGDEQYF; CDR3nt: TGTGCCAGCAGCTACAGAAAGGGTGACGAGCAGTACTTC
abundance: -; v_gene: TRBV27; j_gene: TRBJ2-7; d_gene: -; CDR3aa: CASSPGDRVRLAGANTYYEQYF; CDR3nt: TGTGCCAGCAGCCCCGGGGACAGGGTACGCCTAGCGGGGGCCAATACCTACTACGAGCAGTACTTC
abundance: -; v_gene: TRBV5-5; j_gene: TRBJ2-1; d_gene: TRBD2; CDR3aa: CASSLAGLLAGSGEQFF; CDR3nt: TGTGCCAGCAGCTTGGCCGGTTTACTAGCGGGCTCCGGTGAGCAGTTCTTC